The next 29 T cell receptor beta chains were all read from a single sample in a study of T cells in Graves' hyperthyroidism and ophthalmopathy. RNA transcripts gave rise to amplified TCR beta CDR3 regions. The HTBI primer set served for first-round RT-PCR of the TCR CDR3. TCRdb recomputed calls from the multiplex PCR reads with MiXCR, one row per CDR3 protein. This sample has fewer than 850,000 distinct CDR3 sequences, with 15% to 20% found just once. The sample taken for sequencing was blood. Receptors were obtained from a middle-aged man with Graves' hyperthyroidism.

This clonotype was counted at least ten times. The chain recombines TRBV7-9 with TRBJ2-2, with 7 bases aligning to TRBD2. There are 14 residues in the CDR3. V trimming: 5 bases; J trimming: 5 bases; junction bases outside the gene matches: 5. The germline gives CDR1 SEHNR, CDR2 FQNEAQ (reference sequence). CDR3 sequence (DNA): TGTGCCAGCAGCGACGGGAGGTGGACCGGGGAGCTGTTTTTT. Translation gives CASSDGRWTGELFF.

The table lists this clonotype with many counts. The rearrangement links TRBV19 to TRBJ1-1, with 8 positions matching TRBD1. Trimming removed 6 bases from V and 7 bases from J; junction bases left unmatched: 7. The germline CDR1 and CDR2 sequences are LNHDA and SQIVND (reference sequence). This CDR3 contains 13 residues. CDR3 coding DNA: TGTGCCAGTAGAAGGACAGGGTTAGATGAAGCTTTCTTT. This codes for CASRRTGLDEAFF.

This clonotype came up many times. V gene TRBV10-3 combines with J gene TRBJ2-3; 11 bases fit TRBD2. This CDR3 contains 17 residues. Germline CDR1 ENHRY, CDR2 SYGVKD. V gave up 4 bases and J gave up 0 bases; unmatched junction bases: 6. CDR3 protein: CAISGSGRAGSTDTQYF. The DNA for the CDR3 is TGTGCCATCAGTGGTAGCGGGAGGGCCGGTAGCACAGATACGCAGTATTTT.

This chain links TRBV7-2 with TRBJ2-2, with 11 bases that match TRBD1. The CDR3 is 16 amino acids. Trimming removed 3 bases from V and 5 bases from J; junction bases left unmatched: 5. The germline CDR1 and CDR2 sequences are SGHTA and FQGNSA. In DNA form, the CDR3 reads TGTGCCAGCAGCTTCTCCGGGACAGGGGGAACCGGGGAGCTGTTTTTT. This sequence encodes CASSFSGTGGTGELFF.

This clonotype was detected once. CDR3 amino acids: CATLSLAGVPEQFF. DNA of the CDR3: TGTGCCACCCTGTCACTAGCGGGGGTACCAGAGCAGTTCTTC. The rearrangement links TRBV2 to TRBJ2-1; 11 bases match TRBD2. Germline loops: CDR1 SNHLY, CDR2 FYNNEI. The CDR3 loop spans 14 amino acids. J lost 10 bases, V lost 10 bases, and 12 bases had no gene match.

This clonotype was counted many times. This chain connects TRBV11-1 to TRBJ1-5; D is undetermined. CDR1 is SGHAT and CDR2 is FQDESV in the germline V gene (reference sequence). Trimming cost V 5 bases and J 2 bases, with 7 bases left between them. The CDR3 has 13 residues. For the CDR3, the DNA is TGTGCCAGCAGCGTTTCGGGCAATCAGCCCCAGCATTTT. Its protein is CASSVSGNQPQHF.

The chain combines TRBV7-9 with TRBJ1-4; D gene unclear. Germline CDR1 reads SEHNR; CDR2 reads FQNEAQ (reference sequence). The CDR3 length is 12 residues. V lost 1 base and J lost 6, with 3 bases in between. In DNA, the CDR3 is TGTGCCAGCAGCTTAGTGGATGAAAAACTGTTTTTT. Amino acids: CASSLVDEKLFF.

This clonotype has ten or more counts. This chain links TRBV28 with TRBJ2-1; 7 positions agree with TRBD2. The ends lost 7 bases at V and 8 bases at J; junction bases unmatched: 17. The CDR3 runs 16 residues. From germline, CDR1 is MDHEN and CDR2 SYDVKM. DNA for the CDR3: TGTGCCAGCACCCCTTGGGGACTACCGCGGGTCGATGAGCAGTTCTTC. As protein: CASTPWGLPRVDEQFF.

A word on this clonotype: Since no conserved phenylalanine or tryptophan closes the CDR3, a read error is the likely cause. The CDR3 here is CASSYRGRENEKLFL. The CDR3 coding sequence is TGTGCCAGCAGTTACCGGGGACGGGAAAATGAAAAACTGTTTCTT. The chain employs TRBV6-5 and TRBJ1-4; a weak D match, TRBD1 (5 bases). Deletions cut 2 bases from V and 5 bases from J, with 12 bases between. Germline lookup yields CDR1 MNHEY and CDR2 SVGAGI. CDR3 length equals 15 residues.

The chain joins TRBV6-2 or TRBV6-3 to TRBJ2-3; TRBD1 matches 8 bases. The CDR3 length is 15 residues. From germline, CDR1 is MNHEY and CDR2 SVGEGT. J gave up 4 bases and V 6 bases, and 9 bases lay outside the gene matches. CDR3 in amino acids: CASSTSTGVSDTQYF. The CDR3 DNA sequence: TGTGCCAGCAGCACATCGACAGGGGTGTCAGATACGCAGTATTTT.

For this clonotype: A much larger clonotype is one base distant, so this may be a read error. V gene TRBV2 combines with J gene TRBJ2-1, with 12 nucleotides matching TRBD2. This CDR3 comprises 15 residues. Unmatched junction bases numbered 7, after V lost 7 bases and J lost 6 bases. From germline, CDR1 is SNHLY and CDR2 FYNNEI. CDR3 nucleotide sequence: TGTGCCAGCAAAAAGACTAGCGGGAGCTGCAATGAGCAGTTCTTC. Translated: CASKKTSGSCNEQFF.

This clonotype has more than one count but fewer than ten. V gene TRBV20-1 combines with J gene TRBJ2-7, with no clear D. Trimming stripped 4 bases from V and 9 bases from J, with 16 bases between. This CDR3 is 12 amino acids long. Germline V CDR1 and CDR2: DFQATT, SNEGSKA (reference sequence). The CDR3 reads CSANNPRSGQYF. Here the CDR3 DNA reads TGCAGTGCTAACAACCCGAGATCTGGGCAGTACTTC.

The chain uses TRBV19 and TRBJ1-5; D ambiguous. This CDR3 has 13 amino acids. V lost 6 bases and J 4 bases, leaving 10 bases between the germline ends. Germline V gene lookup returns CDR1 LNHDA and CDR2 SQIVND (reference sequence). The CDR3 loop reads CASRDLINQPQHF. CDR3 nucleotides: TGTGCCAGTAGGGACCTTATAAATCAGCCCCAGCATTTT.

V usage is TRBV13 and J usage is TRBJ2-2; 8 nucleotides align to TRBD2. The junction had 13 bases not matched to a gene; V was cut back by 5 bases and J by 5 bases. This CDR3 has 17 amino acids. The germline V gene has CDR1 PRHDT and CDR2 FYEKMQ (reference sequence). The CDR3, as DNA: TGTGCCAGCAGCAGGTGGAGCGGGAGAGTGAGGACCGGGGAGCTGTTTTTT. This gives the protein CASSRWSGRVRTGELFF. Looking up the rest from reference TRBV13 and TRBJ2-2 gives the full variable domain: AAGVIQSPRHLIKEKRETATLKCYPIPRHDTVYWYQQGPGQDPQFLISFYEKMQSDKGSIPDRFSAQQFSDYHSELNMSSLELGDSALYFCASSRWSGRVRTGELFFGEGSRLTVL.

The sample holds many counts of this clonotype. The chain combines TRBV7-9 with TRBJ2-5, with 8 positions matching TRBD2. This CDR3 has 15 amino acids. CDR1 SEHNR and CDR2 FQNEAQ come from the germline V gene (reference sequence). With V trimmed by 2 bases and J by 0 bases, 2 bases remained unmatched. The CDR3 DNA reads TGTGCCAGCAGCTTATCGGGACTAGACCAAGAGACCCAGTACTTC. It encodes CASSLSGLDQETQYF.

This clonotype was found a few times. This may be a read error: a much more frequent sequence differs by one nucleotide. Without the conserved terminal phenylalanine or tryptophan, this CDR3 likely stems from a read error. This sequence joins TRBV28 and TRBJ2-1; TRBD2 aligns across 7 bases. The CDR3 length is 16 residues. Germline V gene lookup returns CDR1 MDHEN and CDR2 SYDVKM. J was trimmed by 0 bases and V by 3 bases; bases with no gene match: 5. In DNA form, the CDR3 reads TGTGCCAGCAGTTTTATAATAGCGGGCTCCTACAATGAGCAGTTCCTC. This gives the protein CASSFIIAGSYNEQFL.

The chain has TRBV5-1 and TRBJ1-1; D is uncertain. V dropped 4 bases and J dropped 5 bases, with 18 bases sitting between them. Germline CDR1 is SGHRS and CDR2 is YFSETQ. The CDR3 contains 15 residues. CDR3 region: CASSPEWGEVTEAFF. CDR3 nucleotides: TGCGCCAGCAGCCCTGAATGGGGTGAAGTGACTGAAGCTTTCTTT.

This clonotype was recorded many times. The V call is TRBV3-1, the J call TRBJ1-3; D ambiguous. The V end was cut by 3 bases, the J end by 4 bases, with 10 bases between. CDR1 LGHDT and CDR2 YNNKEL come from the germline V gene (reference sequence). The CDR3 loop spans 14 amino acids. The CDR3 reads CASSHRAAGNTIYF. Here the CDR3 DNA reads TGTGCCAGCAGCCATCGGGCGGCGGGAAACACCATATATTTT.

This clonotype was seen a handful of times. The CDR3 region is CASSSQGQGYNEQFF. DNA for the CDR3: TGTGCCAGCAGTTCTCAGGGACAGGGGTACAATGAGCAGTTCTTC. The V gene is TRBV7-2, the J gene TRBJ2-1, with 10 bases lining up with TRBD1. CDR1 is SGHTA and CDR2 is FQGNSA in the germline V gene. V lost 6 bases to trimming and J lost 4 bases; unmatched junction nucleotides: 6. This CDR3 has 15 residues.

At least ten counts were recorded for this clonotype. V usage is TRBV11-3 and J usage is TRBJ1-1; the D gene is possibly TRBD1 (5 bases). V was cut by 5 bases and J by 5 bases, with 18 bases left in between. There are 15 residues in the CDR3. Germline CDR1 reads SGHNT; CDR2 reads YENEEA. CDR3 DNA: TGTGCCAGCAGCCAACTAGGGGAGACAGTAACTGAAGCTTTCTTT. Amino acids: CASSQLGETVTEAFF.

This clonotype was seen ten or more times. The chain has TRBV28 and TRBJ2-7; possible D gene TRBD2, 5 bases. Germline assignment: CDR1 MDHEN and CDR2 SYDVKM. The CDR3 runs 13 residues. Trimming shortened V by 7 bases and J by 7 bases, and 17 bases separated the two germline ends. The CDR3 region has the DNA TGTGCCAGCACAGGACCGTCCTCGGGGGAGCAGTACTTC. Translated, it gives CASTGPSSGEQYF.

This clonotype has ten or more counts. This rearrangement joins TRBV19 to TRBJ1-1; a weak D match, TRBD1 (5 bases). The CDR3 covers 15 residues. The V gene's germline CDR1 is LNHDA and CDR2 SQIVND (reference sequence). The ends were cut back, 1 base at V and 6 bases at J, with 15 bases in the middle. CDR3: CASSIGGHRPSEAFF. The DNA for the CDR3 is TGTGCCAGTAGTATAGGGGGCCATAGGCCCTCTGAAGCTTTCTTT.

This clonotype came up many times. The genes are TRBV6-2 or TRBV6-3 and TRBJ1-5, with 8 bases matching TRBD1. The germline V gene has CDR1 MNHEY and CDR2 SVGEGT. The ends lost 4 bases at V and 6 bases at J; junction bases unmatched: 8. This CDR3 spans 15 amino acids. The CDR3 DNA sequence: TGTGCCAGCAGTTTTCAACAGGGGGGGGTTCAGCCCCAGCATTTT. Translation gives CASSFQQGGVQPQHF.

This clonotype was observed many times. The chain carries TRBV2 and TRBJ2-5; D not certain. V was shortened by 6 bases and J by 2 bases, with 10 bases between the two germline ends. The V gene's germline CDR1 is SNHLY and CDR2 FYNNEI. The CDR3 is 13 residues long. The CDR3 sequence is CASRAVPQETQYF. In nucleotides, the CDR3 is TGTGCCAGCAGGGCGGTACCGCAAGAGACCCAGTACTTC.

There are many counts of this clonotype. The rearrangement links TRBV2 to TRBJ1-1; 8 bases match TRBD1. The V gene's germline CDR1 is SNHLY and CDR2 FYNNEI. This CDR3 comprises 15 residues. J lost 5 bases, V lost 5 bases, and 10 bases had no gene match. CDR3 protein: CASSIGQGGWTEAFF. The CDR3 DNA is TGTGCCAGCAGTATAGGACAGGGAGGATGGACTGAAGCTTTCTTT.

This clonotype came up many times. This chain links TRBV30 with TRBJ1-1; D remains ambiguous. The CDR3 runs to 12 residues. Trimming removed 2 bases from V and 4 bases from J, with 8 bases in between. The V gene's germline CDR1 is GTSNPN and CDR2 SVGIG (reference sequence). The CDR3 DNA reads as TGTGCCTGGAGTCCGGTAGGCACTGAAGCTTTCTTT. Translating gives CAWSPVGTEAFF.

This sequence joins TRBV20-1 and TRBJ2-5; 10 positions agree with TRBD2. The germline V gene encodes CDR1 DFQATT and CDR2 SNEGSKA (reference sequence). The CDR3 consists of 17 residues. J lost 5 bases, V lost 4 bases, and 16 bases had no gene match. CDR3 nucleotide sequence: TGCAGTGCTAAGGAAATCAGCGGGAGGGATCGTTGGGAGACCCAGTACTTC. As protein: CSAKEISGRDRWETQYF.

The DNA for the CDR3 is TGTGCCAGCAGCTTAGCGTGGGCTAGCGGGGTGGGGTACAATGAGCAGTTCTTC. It encodes CASSLAWASGVGYNEQFF. The chain uses TRBV7-2 and TRBJ2-1, with 9 nucleotides matching TRBD2. V lost 0 bases, J lost 4 bases, and 10 bases stayed unmatched. Germline-derived CDR1 and CDR2 are SGHTA and FQGNSA. The CDR3 consists of 18 residues. Looking up the rest from reference TRBV7-2 and TRBJ2-1 gives the full variable domain: GAGVSQSPSNKVTEKGKDVELRCDPISGHTALYWYRQSLGQGLEFLIYFQGNSAPDKSGLPSDRFSAERTGGSVSTLTIQRTQQEDSAVYLCASSLAWASGVGYNEQFFGPGTRLTVL.

Only a few counts were recorded for this clonotype. The chain combines TRBV2 with TRBJ1-6; possible D gene TRBD1, 5 bases. CDR3 size: 17 residues. V was clipped by 1 base and J by 14 bases, with 24 bases between them. The V gene's germline CDR1 is SNHLY and CDR2 FYNNEI. The CDR3 DNA follows: TGTGCCAGCAGTGAAGAAGCGGGTGGTCAGGGCCCTATGACCCTCCACTTT. Its protein product is CASSEEAGGQGPMTLHF.